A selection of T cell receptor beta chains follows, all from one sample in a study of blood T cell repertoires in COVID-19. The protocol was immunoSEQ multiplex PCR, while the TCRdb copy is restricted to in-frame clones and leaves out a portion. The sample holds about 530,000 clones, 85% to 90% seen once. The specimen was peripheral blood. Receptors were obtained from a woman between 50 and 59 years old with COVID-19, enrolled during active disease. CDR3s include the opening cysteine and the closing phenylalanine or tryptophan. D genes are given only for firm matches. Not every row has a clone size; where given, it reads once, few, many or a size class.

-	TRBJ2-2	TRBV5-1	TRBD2	TGCGCCAGCAGCCGGGAGGGCGATTACACCGGGGAGCTGTTTTTT	CASSREGDYTGELFF
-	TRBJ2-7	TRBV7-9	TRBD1	TGTGCCAGCAGCTTATCAGGGGGTAGGGGCGAGCAGTACTTC	CASSLSGGRGEQYF
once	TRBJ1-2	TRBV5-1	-	TGCGCCAGCAGCAGTTCTCCGGGCTATGGCTACACCTTC	CASSSSPGYGYTF
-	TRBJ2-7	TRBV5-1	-	TGCGCCAGCAGCTTGCGCGGGGTCCCCTCCTACGAGCAGTACTTC	CASSLRGVPSYEQYF
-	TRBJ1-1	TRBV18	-	TGTGCCAGCTCACCACCGGTCACAGACATGAACACTGAAGCTTTCTTT	CASSPPVTDMNTEAFF
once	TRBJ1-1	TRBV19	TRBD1	TGTGCCAGTCTGGACAGGGGAGCTGAAGCTTTCTTT	CASLDRGAEAFF
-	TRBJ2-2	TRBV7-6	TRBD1	TGTGCCAGCAGCTTAATGGGACAGGGCCACACCGGGGAGCTGTTTTTT	CASSLMGQGHTGELFF
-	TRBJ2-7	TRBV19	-	TGTGCCAGTATAGGACTCTCAAACGAGCAGTACTTC	CASIGLSNEQYF
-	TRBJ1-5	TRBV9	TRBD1	TGTGCCAGCAGCCGGGGACAGTCAAATCAGCCCCAGCATTTT	CASSRGQSNQPQHF
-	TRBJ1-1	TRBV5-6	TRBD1	TGTGCCAGCAGCTTAACAGGGGGGCTCACTGAAGCTTTCTTT	CASSLTGGLTEAFF
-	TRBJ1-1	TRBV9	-	TGTGCCAGCAGCCCAGTATCAGGCTTGAACACTGAAGCTTTCTTT	CASSPVSGLNTEAFF
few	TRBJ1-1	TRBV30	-	TGTGCCTGGAAGGGTTTTGGAGGCACTGAAGCTTTCTTT	CAWKGFGGTEAFF